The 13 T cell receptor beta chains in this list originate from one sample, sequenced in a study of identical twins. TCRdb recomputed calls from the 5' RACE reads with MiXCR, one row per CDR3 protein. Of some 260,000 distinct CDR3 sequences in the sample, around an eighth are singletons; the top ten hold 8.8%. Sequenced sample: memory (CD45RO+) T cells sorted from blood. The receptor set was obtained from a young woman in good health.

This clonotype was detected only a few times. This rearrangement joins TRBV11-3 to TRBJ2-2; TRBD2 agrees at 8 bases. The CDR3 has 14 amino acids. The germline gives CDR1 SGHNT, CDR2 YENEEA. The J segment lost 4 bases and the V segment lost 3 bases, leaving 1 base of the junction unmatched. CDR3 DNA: TGTGCCAGCAGCTTTACTAGCGGCACCGGGGAGCTGTTTTTT. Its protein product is CASSFTSGTGELFF.

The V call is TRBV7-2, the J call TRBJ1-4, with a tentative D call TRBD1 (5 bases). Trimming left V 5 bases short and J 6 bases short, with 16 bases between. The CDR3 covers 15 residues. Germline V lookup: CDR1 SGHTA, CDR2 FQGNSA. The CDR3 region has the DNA TGTGCCAGCAGCCCACGGGCGGGGCAGGATGAAAAACTGTTTTTT. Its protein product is CASSPRAGQDEKLFF.

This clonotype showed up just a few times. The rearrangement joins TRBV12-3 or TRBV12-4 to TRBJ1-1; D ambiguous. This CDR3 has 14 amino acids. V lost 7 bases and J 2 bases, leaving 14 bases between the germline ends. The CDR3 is CASTTGRFNTEAFF. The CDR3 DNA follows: TGTGCCAGCACAACGGGGAGGTTTAACACTGAAGCTTTCTTT.

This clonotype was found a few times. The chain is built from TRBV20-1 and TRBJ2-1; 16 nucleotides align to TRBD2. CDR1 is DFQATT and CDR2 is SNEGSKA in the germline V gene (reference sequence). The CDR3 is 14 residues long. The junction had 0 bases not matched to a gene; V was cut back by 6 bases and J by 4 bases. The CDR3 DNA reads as TGCAGTGCGGGACTAGCGGGGGGGTACAATGAGCAGTTCTTC. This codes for CSAGLAGGYNEQFF.

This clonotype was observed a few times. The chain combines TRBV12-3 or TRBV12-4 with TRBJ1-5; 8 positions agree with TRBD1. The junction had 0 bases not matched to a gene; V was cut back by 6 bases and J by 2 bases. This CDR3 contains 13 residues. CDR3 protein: CASRGQGNQPQHF. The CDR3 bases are TGTGCCAGCAGGGGACAGGGCAATCAGCCCCAGCATTTT.

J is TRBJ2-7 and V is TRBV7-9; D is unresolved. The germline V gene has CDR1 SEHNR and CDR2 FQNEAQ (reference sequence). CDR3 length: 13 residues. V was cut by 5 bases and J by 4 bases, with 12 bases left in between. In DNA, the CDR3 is TGTGCCAGCAGCCCGTTATCCTCTTACGAGCAGTACTTC. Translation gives CASSPLSSYEQYF.

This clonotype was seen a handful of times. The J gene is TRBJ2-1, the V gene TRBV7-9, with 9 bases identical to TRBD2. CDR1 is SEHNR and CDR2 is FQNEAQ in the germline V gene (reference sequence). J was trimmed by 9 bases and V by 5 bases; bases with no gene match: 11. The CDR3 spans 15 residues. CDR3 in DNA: TGTGCCAGCAGCCCCGGGACTAGCATTATGGGTGAGCAGTTCTTC. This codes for CASSPGTSIMGEQFF.

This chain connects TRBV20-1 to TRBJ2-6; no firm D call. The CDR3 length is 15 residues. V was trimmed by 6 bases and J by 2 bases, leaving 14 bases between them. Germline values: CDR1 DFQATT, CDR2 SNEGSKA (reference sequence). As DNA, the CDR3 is TGCAGTGCCTTTCATGTAGACCCTGGGGCCAACGTCCTGACTTTC. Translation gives CSAFHVDPGANVLTF.

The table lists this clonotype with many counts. Here the CDR3 DNA reads TGCAGCGTTCTCTCCGGACAGGGCCAACTGTTTTTT. Translation gives CSVLSGQGQLFF. This chain connects TRBV29-1 to TRBJ1-4, with 8 bases fitting TRBD1. The CDR3 has 12 amino acids. J gave up 12 bases and V 5 bases, and 8 bases lay outside the gene matches. Germline values: CDR1 SQVTM, CDR2 ANQGSEA.

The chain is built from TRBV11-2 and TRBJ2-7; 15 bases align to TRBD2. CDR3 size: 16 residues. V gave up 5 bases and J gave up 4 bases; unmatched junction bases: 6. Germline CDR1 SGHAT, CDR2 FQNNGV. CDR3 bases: TGTGCCAGCAGCGGACTAGGGACTAGCGGGAGGTACGAGCAGTACTTC. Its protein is CASSGLGTSGRYEQYF.

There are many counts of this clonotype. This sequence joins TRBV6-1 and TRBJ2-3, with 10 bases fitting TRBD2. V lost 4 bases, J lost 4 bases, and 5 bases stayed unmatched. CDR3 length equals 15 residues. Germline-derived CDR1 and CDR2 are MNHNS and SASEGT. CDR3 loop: CASSGAGGPPDTQYF. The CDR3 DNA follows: TGTGCCAGCAGTGGAGCGGGGGGGCCCCCAGATACGCAGTATTTT.

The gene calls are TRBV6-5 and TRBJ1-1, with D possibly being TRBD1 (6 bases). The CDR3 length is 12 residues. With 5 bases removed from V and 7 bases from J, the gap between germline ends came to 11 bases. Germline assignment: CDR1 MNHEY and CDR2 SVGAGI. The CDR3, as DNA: TGTGCCAGCAGTACCGACAGGTTTGAAGCTTTCTTT. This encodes CASSTDRFEAFF.

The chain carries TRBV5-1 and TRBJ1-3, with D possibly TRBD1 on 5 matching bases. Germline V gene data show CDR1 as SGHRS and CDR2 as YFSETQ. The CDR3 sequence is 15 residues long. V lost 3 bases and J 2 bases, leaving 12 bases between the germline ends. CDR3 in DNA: TGCGCCAGCAGCTCCCAAGGGGCGCCTGGAAACACCATATATTTT. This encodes CASSSQGAPGNTIYF. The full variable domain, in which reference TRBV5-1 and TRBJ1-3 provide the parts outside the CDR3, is KAGVTQTPRYLIKTRGQQVTLSCSPISGHRSVSWYQQTPGQGLQFLFEYFSETQRNKGNFPGRFSGRQFSNSRSEMNVSTLELGDSALYLCASSSQGAPGNTIYFGEGSWLTVV.